This T cell receptor beta chain was documented in a study of OX40 agonist ivuxolimab in advanced cancers. Overall study results and limits: In a subset of nonresponders, normalized T-cell clonal expansion was also low.

TCRdb keeps only in-frame clones here, not all; method: immunoSEQ multiplex PCR. The data hold over 55,000 clones, with 84% observed a single time. The germline gives CDR1 MNHNY, CDR2 SVGAGI (reference sequence). The length of the CDR3 is 14 residues. The germline V and J ends were trimmed by 1 base and 4 bases, with 8 bases remaining between them. Details on this clone: Its target is unknown.

Sequenced material: CD4+ or CD8+ T cells sorted from blood, taken in a trial of the OX40 agonist ivuxolimab. This sequence originates from an adult with an advanced solid tumor such as melanoma, head and neck, liver or kidney cancer. This chain connects TRBV6-6 to TRBJ1-5, with no clear D. CDR3 DNA sequence: TGTGCCAGCAGTTACTTGGGGAGGAATCAGCCCCAGCATTTT. This translates into CASSYLGRNQPQHF.